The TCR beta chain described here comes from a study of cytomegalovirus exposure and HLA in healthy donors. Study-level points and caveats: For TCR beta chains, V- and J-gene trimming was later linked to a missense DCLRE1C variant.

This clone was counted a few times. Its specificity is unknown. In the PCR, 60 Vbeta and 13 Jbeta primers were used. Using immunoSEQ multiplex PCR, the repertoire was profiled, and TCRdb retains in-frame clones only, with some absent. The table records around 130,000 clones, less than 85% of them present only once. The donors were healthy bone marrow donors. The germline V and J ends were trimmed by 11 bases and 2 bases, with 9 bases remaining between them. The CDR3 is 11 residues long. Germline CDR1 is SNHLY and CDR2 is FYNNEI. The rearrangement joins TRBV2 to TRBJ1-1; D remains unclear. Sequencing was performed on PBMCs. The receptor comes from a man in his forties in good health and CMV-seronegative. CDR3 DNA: TGTGCCTACACACTAAACACTGAAGCTTTCTTT. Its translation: CAYTLNTEAFF.